The 15 T cell receptor beta chains reported below all come from one sample, sequenced in a study of identical twins. TCRdb reanalysed the 5' RACE reads using MiXCR and keeps one entry per CDR3 protein. The data show around 490,000 distinct CDR3 sequences, about a fifth seen once. The sample was also reused in another study, on yellow fever vaccine responses in identical twins.

Source material: CD4+ T cells sorted from blood. These receptors were taken from a woman aged 18-30 years in good health.

The chain has TRBV6-2 or TRBV6-3 and TRBJ2-3, with 12 bases aligning to TRBD2. The germline V gene has CDR1 MNHEY and CDR2 SVGEGT. Unmatched junction bases numbered 5, after V lost 2 bases and J lost 5 bases. The CDR3 consists of 16 residues. The CDR3 DNA sequence: TGTGCCAGCAGTTACCCGACTAGCGGGAGTAGAGATACGCAGTATTTT. This encodes CASSYPTSGSRDTQYF.

The rearrangement uses TRBV28 and TRBJ2-1; D may be TRBD2 (6 bases). The ends were cut back, 5 bases at V and 7 bases at J, with 15 bases in the middle. This CDR3 is 14 amino acids long. The germline V gene has CDR1 MDHEN and CDR2 SYDVKM. CDR3 sequence (DNA): TGTGCCAGCAGTCCCCTTTCGGGGGTGAATGAGCAGTTCTTC. Translating it yields CASSPLSGVNEQFF.

This clonotype turned up a few times. The V call is TRBV28, the J call TRBJ1-2; 10 bases line up with TRBD1. Germline CDR1 is MDHEN and CDR2 is SYDVKM. The trim removed 5 bases at V and 4 bases at J, leaving 10 bases unmatched. This CDR3 is built from 16 residues. The CDR3 loop is CASSPAPGTGAYGYTF. In DNA form, the CDR3 reads TGTGCCAGCAGTCCAGCTCCCGGGACAGGGGCCTATGGCTACACCTTC.

The chain combines TRBV2 with TRBJ2-2; D might be TRBD1 (6 bases). V was pared by 6 bases and J by 2 bases, with 10 bases between. The CDR3 has 14 residues. CDR1 is SNHLY, CDR2 FYNNEI, per germline. The CDR3 here is CASSQGINTGELFF. As DNA, the CDR3 is TGTGCCAGCAGCCAGGGGATTAACACCGGGGAGCTGTTTTTT.

The chain joins TRBV11-2 to TRBJ2-1; D possibly corresponds to TRBD2 (6 bases). Trimming shortened V by 7 bases and J by 4 bases, and 14 bases separated the two germline ends. Per the germline V gene, CDR1 is SGHAT and CDR2 is FQNNGV. This CDR3 is built from 14 residues. The CDR3 DNA follows: TGTGCCAGCATCTCGGGACGGGAGTACAATGAGCAGTTCTTC. As protein: CASISGREYNEQFF.

This chain joins TRBV5-1 and TRBJ1-1; no definite D call. The CDR3 has 15 residues. Trimming stripped 2 bases from V and 1 base from J, with 12 bases between. CDR1 is SGHRS, CDR2 YFSETQ, per germline. The CDR3 nucleotides are TGCGCCAGCAGCTTCGTTGGAAGGACGAACACTGAAGCTTTCTTT. Residues: CASSFVGRTNTEAFF.

Only a few counts were recorded for this clonotype. The genes are TRBV7-9 and TRBJ2-3; D uncertain. V was shortened by 2 bases and J by 2 bases, with 8 bases between the two germline ends. The CDR3 totals 14 residues. CDR1 SEHNR and CDR2 FQNEAQ come from the germline V gene (reference sequence). CDR3 sequence: CASSLLGHTDTQYF. CDR3 bases: TGTGCCAGCAGCTTACTAGGCCACACAGATACGCAGTATTTT.

This clonotype came up a few times. The chain links TRBV19 to TRBJ1-2, with 7 nucleotides matching TRBD1. CDR1 and CDR2 from the germline V gene are LNHDA and SQIVND (reference sequence). The CDR3 loop spans 17 amino acids. The V gene end was trimmed by 5 bases and the J gene end by 0 bases; junction bases not matched to a gene: 12. The CDR3, as DNA: TGTGCCAGTAGTGCCCGACAGGGCCCTTTAGCTAACTATGGCTACACCTTC. Translating gives CASSARQGPLANYGYTF.

The chain carries TRBV7-9 and TRBJ1-2; weak D call: TRBD1 (6 bases). The germline V gene has CDR1 SEHNR and CDR2 FQNEAQ (reference sequence). V was pared by 1 base and J by 6 bases, with 12 bases between. This CDR3 contains 14 residues. The CDR3 DNA is TGTGCCAGCAGCTTAGATTTAGGGGGACATGGCTACACCTTC. This encodes CASSLDLGGHGYTF.

The chain has TRBV12-3 or TRBV12-4 and TRBJ2-1, with D unclear. The CDR3 has 12 residues. Trimming cost V 3 bases and J 13 bases, with 13 bases left between them. The CDR3 DNA reads as TGTGCCAGCAGTTTGGGTACACCGGGTCAGTTCTTC. Residues: CASSLGTPGQFF.

The chain recombines TRBV24-1 with TRBJ2-5; D perhaps matches TRBD2 (5 bases). The CDR3 is 12 residues long. The V gene's germline CDR1 is KGHDR and CDR2 SFDVKD. The V and J ends lost 5 bases and 4 bases respectively, with 7 bases between them. CDR3 sequence reads: CATSVRGETQYF. The CDR3, as DNA: TGTGCCACCAGTGTCCGGGGAGAGACCCAGTACTTC.

The chain recombines TRBV2 with TRBJ2-3; D is uncertain. The CDR3 length is 15 residues. Germline lookup yields CDR1 SNHLY and CDR2 FYNNEI. V was trimmed by 8 bases and J by 1 base, leaving 16 bases between them. As DNA, the CDR3 is TGTGCCAGCTCCCGCGAAATGAGAGGCACAGATACGCAGTATTTT. This encodes CASSREMRGTDTQYF.

This clonotype has a handful of counts. The chain is built from TRBV20-1 and TRBJ2-5; D is perhaps TRBD2 (6 bases). Germline CDR1 DFQATT, CDR2 SNEGSKA (reference sequence). Trimming left V 6 bases short and J 5 bases short, with 22 bases between. This CDR3 comprises 15 residues. The CDR3 loop is CSAPRGSAYRETQYF. CDR3 DNA: TGCAGTGCCCCCCGGGGGTCAGCCTATCGGGAGACCCAGTACTTC.

This chain connects TRBV3-1 to TRBJ2-1, with TRBD2 matching over 11 bases. In germline, CDR1 is LGHDT, CDR2 YNNKEL (reference sequence). There are 17 residues in the CDR3. With 0 bases clipped from V and 3 bases from J, the junction kept 4 bases outside the gene matches. For the CDR3, the DNA is TGTGCCAGCAGCCAAGACTATGGGACTAGCGGCTACAATGAGCAGTTCTTC. Its translation: CASSQDYGTSGYNEQFF.

V usage is TRBV7-9 and J usage is TRBJ2-3; 7 bases match TRBD1. J lost 2 bases, V lost 5 bases, and 7 bases had no gene match. This CDR3 contains 15 residues. In germline, CDR1 is SEHNR, CDR2 FQNEAQ (reference sequence). The CDR3 DNA reads TGTGCCAGCAGCCCACTAAAGGGGGCCACAGATACGCAGTATTTT. It is translated as CASSPLKGATDTQYF.